This TCR beta chain was obtained from a study of cytomegalovirus exposure and HLA in healthy donors. Study-level results: Using a false discovery rate of 0.05, a later analysis showed that approximately 17,000 TCR beta sequences were associated with HLA alleles. A later examination showed that TCR association rates differed by HLA locus, with DRB1 most and HLA-C fewest. A later analysis showed that HLA-associated TCR beta chains had undergone more clonal expansion than equally common others.

This clone has more than one count but fewer than ten. Its antigen remains unknown. The PCR used 60 Vbeta and 13 Jbeta primers. Assay used: immunoSEQ multiplex PCR; TCRdb lists only in-frame clones, some missing. The sample carries roughly 130,000 clones, around 82% recorded once. Losses at the gene ends were 5 bases for V and 3 bases for J; bases not matched to a gene: 12. The CDR3 runs to 16 residues. Germline loops: CDR1 SEHNR, CDR2 FQNEAQ (reference sequence). The chain is built from TRBV7-9 and TRBJ2-7, with 8 bases matching TRBD2. The source of this sequence is a male donor in good health and CMV-seropositive. The sample taken for sequencing was PBMCs. The chain's CDR3 is CASSPLAGSGVYEQYF. Here the CDR3 DNA reads TGTGCCAGCAGCCCCTTAGCGGGGAGCGGCGTCTACGAGCAGTACTTC.